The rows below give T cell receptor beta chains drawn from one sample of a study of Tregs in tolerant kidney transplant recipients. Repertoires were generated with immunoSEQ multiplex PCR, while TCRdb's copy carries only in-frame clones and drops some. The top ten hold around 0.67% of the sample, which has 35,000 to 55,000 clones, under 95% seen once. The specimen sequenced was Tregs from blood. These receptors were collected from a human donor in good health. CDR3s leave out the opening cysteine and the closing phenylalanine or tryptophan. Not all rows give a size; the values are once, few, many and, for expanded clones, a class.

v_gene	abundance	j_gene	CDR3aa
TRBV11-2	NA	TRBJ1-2	ASSWGQGPNYGYT
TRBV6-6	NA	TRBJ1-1	ASSSSGRFPYTEAF
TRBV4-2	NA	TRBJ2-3	ASSLARGSRDTQY
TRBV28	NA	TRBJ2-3	ASSPSRAHGDTQY
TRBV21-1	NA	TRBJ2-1	ASNLGLPSSYNEQF
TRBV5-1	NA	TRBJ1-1	ASSEDVRRTEAF
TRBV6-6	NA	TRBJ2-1	ASSSGVSSYNEQF
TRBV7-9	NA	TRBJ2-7	ASSLRFGTLYEQY
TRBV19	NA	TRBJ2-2	ASSTFLSRNWELF
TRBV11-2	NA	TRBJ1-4	ASSLQRVNEKLF
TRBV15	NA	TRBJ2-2	ATSRDQAGELF
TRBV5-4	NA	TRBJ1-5	ASSFEPYQPQH
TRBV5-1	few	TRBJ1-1	ASSPPPGNTEAF
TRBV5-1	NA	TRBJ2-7	ASSSRTGAPYEQY
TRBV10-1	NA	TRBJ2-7	ASRGGNRRVEQY
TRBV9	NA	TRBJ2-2	ASSVAGGSPTGELF
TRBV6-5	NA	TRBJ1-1	ASSFRGPQTEAF
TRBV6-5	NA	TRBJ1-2	ASSYSFVGLDGYT
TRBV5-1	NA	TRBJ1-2	ASSLGTASNYGYT
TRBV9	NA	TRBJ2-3	ASSVITDTQY
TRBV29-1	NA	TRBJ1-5	SVESVVGGPQH
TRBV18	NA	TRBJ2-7	ASSLTTSGSWFGYEQY
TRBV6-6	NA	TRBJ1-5	ASSVGQVYSNQPQH
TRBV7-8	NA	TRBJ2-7	ASSLAPGLAGSYEQY
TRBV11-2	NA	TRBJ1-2	ASSLDLYLDGYT
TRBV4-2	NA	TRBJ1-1	ASSRQATEAF
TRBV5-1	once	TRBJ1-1	ASSLAQGGTTEAF
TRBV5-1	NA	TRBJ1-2	ASSLGGTAYGYT
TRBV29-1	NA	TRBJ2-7	SVLEGIYYEQY
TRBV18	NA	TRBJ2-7	ASSPGGGRAYEQY
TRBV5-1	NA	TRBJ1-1	ASSLVPGRMNTEAF
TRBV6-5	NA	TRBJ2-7	ASKPLGTGVYEQY
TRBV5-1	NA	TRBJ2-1	ASSLEGPVANEQF
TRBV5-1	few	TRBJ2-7	ASSLGDRGLEQY
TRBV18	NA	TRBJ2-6	ASSPGTPVSGANVLT
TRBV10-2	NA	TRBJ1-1	AIRPDRGGVGTEAF
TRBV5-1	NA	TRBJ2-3	ASTQGRGDTQY
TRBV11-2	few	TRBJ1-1	ASSFRRGPTEAF